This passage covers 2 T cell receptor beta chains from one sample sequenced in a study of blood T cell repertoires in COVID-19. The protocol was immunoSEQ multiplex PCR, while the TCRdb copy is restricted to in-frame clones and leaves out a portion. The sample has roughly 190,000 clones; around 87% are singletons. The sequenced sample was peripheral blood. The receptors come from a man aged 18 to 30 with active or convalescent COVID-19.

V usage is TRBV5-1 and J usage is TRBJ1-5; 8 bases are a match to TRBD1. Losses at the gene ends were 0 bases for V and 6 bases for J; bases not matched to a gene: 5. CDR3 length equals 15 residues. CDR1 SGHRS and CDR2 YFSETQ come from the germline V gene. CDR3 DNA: TGCGCCAGCAGCTTGGCTGGACAGGGCGGTCAGCCCCAGCATTTT. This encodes CASSLAGQGGQPQHF.

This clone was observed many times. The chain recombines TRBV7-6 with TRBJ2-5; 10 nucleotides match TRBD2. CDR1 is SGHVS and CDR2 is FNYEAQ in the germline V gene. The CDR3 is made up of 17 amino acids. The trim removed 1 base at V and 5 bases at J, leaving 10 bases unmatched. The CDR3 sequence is CASSLESLAGPGETQYF. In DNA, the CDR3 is TGTGCCAGCAGCTTAGAATCACTAGCGGGGCCTGGGGAGACCCAGTACTTC.